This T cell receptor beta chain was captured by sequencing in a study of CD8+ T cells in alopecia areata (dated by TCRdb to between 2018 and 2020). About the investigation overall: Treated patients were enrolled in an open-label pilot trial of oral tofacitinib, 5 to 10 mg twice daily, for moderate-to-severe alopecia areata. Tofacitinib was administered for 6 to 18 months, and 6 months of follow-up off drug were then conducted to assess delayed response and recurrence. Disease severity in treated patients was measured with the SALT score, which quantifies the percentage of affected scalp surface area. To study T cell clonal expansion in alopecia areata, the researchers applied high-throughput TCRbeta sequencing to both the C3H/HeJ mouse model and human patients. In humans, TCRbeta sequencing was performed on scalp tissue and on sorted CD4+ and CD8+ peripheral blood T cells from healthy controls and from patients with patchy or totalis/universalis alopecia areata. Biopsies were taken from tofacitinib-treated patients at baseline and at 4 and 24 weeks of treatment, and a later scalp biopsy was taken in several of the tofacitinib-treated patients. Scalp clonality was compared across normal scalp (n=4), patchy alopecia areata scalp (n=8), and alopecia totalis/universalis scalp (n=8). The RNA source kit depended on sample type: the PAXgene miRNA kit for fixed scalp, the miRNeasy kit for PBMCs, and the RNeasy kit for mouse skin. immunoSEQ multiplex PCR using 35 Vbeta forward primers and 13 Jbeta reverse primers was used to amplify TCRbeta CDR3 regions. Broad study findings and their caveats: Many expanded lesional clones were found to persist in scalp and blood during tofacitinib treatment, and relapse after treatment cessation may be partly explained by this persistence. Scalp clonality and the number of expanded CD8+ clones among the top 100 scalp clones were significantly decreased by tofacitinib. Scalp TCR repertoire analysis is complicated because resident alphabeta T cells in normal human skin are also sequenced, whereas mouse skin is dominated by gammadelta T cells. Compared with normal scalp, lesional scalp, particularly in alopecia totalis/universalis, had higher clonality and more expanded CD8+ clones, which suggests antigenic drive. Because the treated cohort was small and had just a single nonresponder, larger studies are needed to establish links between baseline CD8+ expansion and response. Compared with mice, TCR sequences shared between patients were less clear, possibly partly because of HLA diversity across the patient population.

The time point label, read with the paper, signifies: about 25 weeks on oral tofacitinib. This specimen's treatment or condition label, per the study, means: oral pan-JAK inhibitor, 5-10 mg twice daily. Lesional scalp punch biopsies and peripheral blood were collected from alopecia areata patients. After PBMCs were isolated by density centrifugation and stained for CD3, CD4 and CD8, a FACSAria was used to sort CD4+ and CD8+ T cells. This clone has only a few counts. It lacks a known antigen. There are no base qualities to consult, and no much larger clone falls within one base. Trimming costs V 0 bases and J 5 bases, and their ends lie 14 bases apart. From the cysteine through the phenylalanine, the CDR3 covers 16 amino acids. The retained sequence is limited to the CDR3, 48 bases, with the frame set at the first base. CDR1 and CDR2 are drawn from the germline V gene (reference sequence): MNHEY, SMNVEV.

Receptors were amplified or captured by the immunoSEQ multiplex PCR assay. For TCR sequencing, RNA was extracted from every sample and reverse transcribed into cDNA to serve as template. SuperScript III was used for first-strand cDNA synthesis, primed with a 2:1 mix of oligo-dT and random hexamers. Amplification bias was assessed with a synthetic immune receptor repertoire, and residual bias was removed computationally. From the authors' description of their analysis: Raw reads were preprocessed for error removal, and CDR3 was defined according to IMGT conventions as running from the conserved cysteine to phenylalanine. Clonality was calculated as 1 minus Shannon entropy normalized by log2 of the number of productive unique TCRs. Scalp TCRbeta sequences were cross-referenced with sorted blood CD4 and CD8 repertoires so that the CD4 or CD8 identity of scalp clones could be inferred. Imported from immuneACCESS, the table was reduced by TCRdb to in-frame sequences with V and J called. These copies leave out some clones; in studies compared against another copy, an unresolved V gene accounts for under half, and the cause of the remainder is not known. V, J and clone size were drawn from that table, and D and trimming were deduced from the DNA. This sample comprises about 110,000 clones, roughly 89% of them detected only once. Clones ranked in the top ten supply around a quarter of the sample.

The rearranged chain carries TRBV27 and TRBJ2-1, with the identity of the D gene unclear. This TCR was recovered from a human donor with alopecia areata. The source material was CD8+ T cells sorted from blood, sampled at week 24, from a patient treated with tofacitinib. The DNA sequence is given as TGTGCCAGCAGTTTATCGTCTCTGGTCCCAAACAATGAGCAGTTCTTC. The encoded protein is CASSLSSLVPNNEQFF.